These T cell receptor beta chains were read from a single sample in a study of T-cell memory formation after mild COVID-19. MiXCR, run by TCRdb on the 5' RACE reads, gives a single entry per CDR3 protein. The sample shows roughly 310,000 distinct CDR3 sequences, approximately 15% of them seen only once. The sample comprised PBMCs or a T cell subset sorted from them (not recorded which). The source of these receptors is a man younger than 35 who had mild COVID-19 (a few samples of this study predate the infection). Cell type and time point are not known. CDR3s include the opening cysteine and the closing phenylalanine or tryptophan. The order of the fields is J gene, V gene, D gene, clone size, CDR3 length, CDR3 protein, CDR3 DNA. D genes are given only for firm matches. Clone size is stated in some rows and not others, as once, few, many or a class when expanded.

>TRBJ1-1|TRBV6-1|-|-|17
CASSELRGADLNTEAFF
TGTGCCAGCAGTGAACTAAGGGGTGCGGACTTGAACACTGAAGCTTTCTTT
>TRBJ2-3|TRBV7-9|TRBD2|few|16
CASSSLIAGDTDTQYF
TGTGCCAGCAGCAGCTTAATAGCGGGGGACACAGATACGCAGTATTTT
>TRBJ1-2|TRBV20-1|TRBD1|few|14
CSASPGTGIYGYTF
TGCAGTGCTAGTCCCGGGACAGGGATCTATGGCTACACCTTC
>TRBJ2-5|TRBV5-5|-|few|14
CASSLVGRGETQYF
TGTGCCAGCAGCTTGGTAGGCCGAGGAGAGACCCAGTACTTC
>TRBJ2-5|TRBV20-1|TRBD2|-|17
CSARSRTSGETQETQYF
TGCAGTGCTAGATCTAGGACTAGCGGGGAGACCCAAGAGACCCAGTACTTC
>TRBJ1-2|TRBV6-5|TRBD1|-|14
CASTNFGTGGGYTF
TGTGCCAGCACCAACTTCGGGACAGGAGGCGGCTACACCTTC
>TRBJ1-4|TRBV5-1|-|-|13
CASSPDRYARLFF
TGCGCCAGCAGCCCGGATCGCTACGCTAGACTGTTTTTT
>TRBJ1-6|TRBV12-3/TRBV12-4|-|few|12
CASTSPGHLVHF
TGTGCCAGCACCAGCCCGGGACACCTAGTGCACTTT
>TRBJ1-1|TRBV7-9|-|few|10
CASSPRSGFF
TGTGCCAGCAGCCCACGATCTGGTTTCTTT
>TRBJ1-1|TRBV5-1|-|-|15
CASRRAFSGNTEAFF
TGCGCCAGCCGCAGAGCGTTTTCGGGGAACACTGAAGCTTTCTTT
>TRBJ2-3|TRBV13|TRBD1|-|15
CASSPRDRGADTQYF
TGTGCCAGCAGCCCTCGGGACAGGGGTGCAGATACGCAGTATTTT
>TRBJ1-1|TRBV12-3/TRBV12-4|-|many|12
CASSLWGTEAFF
TGTGCCAGCAGTTTATGGGGAACTGAAGCTTTCTTT
>TRBJ1-4|TRBV4-1|-|-|15
CASSQVGLPLEKLFF
TGCGCCAGCAGCCAGGTGGGGTTGCCCCTGGAAAAACTGTTTTTT
>TRBJ2-1|TRBV7-2|-|-|13
CASSLPGLNEQFF
TGTGCCAGCAGCTTACCGGGGCTCAATGAGCAGTTCTTC
>TRBJ2-1|TRBV6-2/TRBV6-3|-|-|15
CASSYHQSSYNEQFF
TGTGCCAGCAGTTACCACCAGAGCTCCTACAATGAGCAGTTCTTC
>TRBJ2-5|TRBV5-1|TRBD2|-|14
CASSGGGAWETQYF
TGCGCCAGCAGCGGCGGGGGGGCCTGGGAGACCCAGTACTTC
>TRBJ1-5|TRBV19|-|few|12
CASSQGLQPQHF
TGTGCCAGTAGTCAGGGTTTGCAGCCCCAGCATTTT
>TRBJ1-5|TRBV6-5|-|few|14
CASSYSRGDQPQHF
TGTGCCAGCAGTTACTCGAGAGGGGATCAGCCCCAGCATTTT
>TRBJ2-3|TRBV6-2/TRBV6-3|TRBD2|-|21
CASSYPDSGGSFYSSTDTQYF
TGTGCCAGCAGTTACCCCGATAGCGGGGGATCTTTCTATTCTAGCACAGATACGCAGTATTTT
>TRBJ1-6|TRBV20-1|-|-|12
CSALMGGSPLHF
TGCAGTGCGCTGATGGGGGGCTCACCCCTCCACTTT
>TRBJ2-1|TRBV3-1|-|-|11
CASTGGHEQFF
TGTGCCAGCACGGGCGGCCATGAGCAGTTCTTC
>TRBJ2-7|TRBV6-2/TRBV6-3|TRBD1|-|16
CASSYGTEAFFYEQYF
TGTGCCAGCAGTTACGGGACAGAAGCATTTTTCTACGAGCAGTACTTC
>TRBJ2-2|TRBV15|-|few|14
CATSRAQRPGELFF
TGTGCCACCAGCAGAGCACAGCGGCCCGGGGAGCTGTTTTTT
>TRBJ2-3|TRBV27|-|-|13
CASSFPGSDTQYF
TGTGCCAGCAGTTTCCCAGGGTCAGATACGCAGTATTTT
>TRBJ2-6|TRBV7-3|-|few|17
CASSFEGINSGANVLTF
TGTGCCAGCAGCTTTGAGGGTATTAACTCTGGGGCCAACGTCCTGACTTTC
>TRBJ1-1|TRBV4-1|TRBD1|once|15
CASSAQGSMNTEAFF
TGCGCCAGCAGCGCACAGGGGTCCATGAACACTGAAGCTTTCTTT
>TRBJ1-6|TRBV5-8|-|-|14
CASSRGYGDSPLHF
TGTGCCAGCAGCAGAGGGTATGGGGATTCACCCCTCCACTTT
>TRBJ2-1|TRBV20-1|TRBD1|-|15
CSARDGYRGRDEQFF
TGCAGTGCTAGAGACGGCTACAGGGGTCGGGATGAGCAGTTCTTC
>TRBJ2-3|TRBV6-5|-|-|15
CASSFYGGGSDTQYF
TGTGCCAGCAGTTTTTACGGGGGCGGATCAGATACGCAGTATTTT
>TRBJ2-2|TRBV7-9|TRBD2|few|13
CASSVSGAGELFF
TGTGCCAGCAGCGTCAGCGGGGCCGGGGAGCTGTTTTTT
>TRBJ2-1|TRBV7-9|-|-|12
CASSHGGYEQFF
TGTGCCAGCAGCCATGGAGGTTATGAGCAGTTCTTC
>TRBJ1-1|TRBV9|-|-|14
CASSPLRVNTEAFF
TGTGCCAGCAGCCCCCTTCGGGTGAACACTGAAGCTTTCTTT
>TRBJ2-1|TRBV6-5|TRBD1|-|15
CASSLTGTGEDEQFF
TGTGCCAGCAGTTTAACCGGGACAGGGGAAGACGAGCAGTTCTTC
>TRBJ1-6|TRBV20-1|-|few|15
CSAQRGSSYNSPLHF
TGCAGTGCTCAAAGGGGGAGCTCCTATAATTCACCCCTCCACTTT
>TRBJ1-1|TRBV24-1|-|-|13
CATSDPSRTEAFF
TGTGCCACCAGTGATCCCAGTCGGACTGAAGCTTTCTTT
>TRBJ2-5|TRBV9|-|many|15
CASSVNPTVGVAQYF
TGTGCCAGCAGCGTAAACCCGACAGTCGGAGTTGCCCAGTACTTC
>TRBJ1-4|TRBV6-1|-|-|13
CASSEKGLEKLFF
TGTGCCAGCAGTGAAAAGGGGTTGGAAAAACTGTTTTTT